Each of the 28 T cell receptor beta chains below was sequenced from the same sample in a study of T cells in Graves' hyperthyroidism and ophthalmopathy. The source material, RNA transcripts, was used to amplify TCR beta CDR3 regions. Using the HTBI primer set, a first-round RT-PCR was run on the TCR CDR3. TCRdb passed the multiplex PCR reads through MiXCR, listing each CDR3 protein once. The profile covers some 600,000 distinct CDR3 sequences, with over 11% appearing a single time and around 5.4% taken by the ten largest. The sample consisted of blood. These receptors were collected from a young woman with Graves' hyperthyroidism that later progressed to Graves' ophthalmopathy.

There are many counts of this clonotype. This chain uses TRBV7-8 with TRBJ1-6; D not certain. Trimming removed 2 bases from V and 6 bases from J, with 11 bases in between. The V gene's germline CDR1 is SGHVS and CDR2 FQNEAQ. CDR3 length: 15 amino acids. CDR3 amino acids: CASSLRTELNSPLHF. The CDR3 nucleotides read TGTGCCAGCAGCTTACGCACGGAACTTAATTCACCCCTCCACTTT.

This clonotype was counted a few times. The junction and the germline gene differ at one end; a read error may be behind it. The chain joins TRBV6-1 to TRBJ2-7; a possible D gene is TRBD1 (6 bases). The CDR3 runs to 16 residues. Germline CDR1 and CDR2: MNHNS and SASEGT. CDR3 sequence: CASREEGMGAYYEQYF. Written as DNA, the CDR3 is TGTGCCAGCAGAGAAGAAGGTATGGGGGCATACTACGAGCAGTACTTC.

In its sample, this clonotype was seen a few times. The rearrangement links TRBV3-2 to TRBJ2-3; the D call TRBD1 from the table was never checked on the DNA. TRBV3-2 is a pseudogene. There are 16 residues in the CDR3. CDR3 DNA: TGTGCCAGCAGCCATCCCCTGGGCGGTAGCACAGATACGCAGTATTTT. Protein product: CASSHPLGGSTDTQYF.

The chain couples TRBV2 to TRBJ1-1; D not resolved. Trimming shortened V by 0 bases and J by 5 bases, and 13 bases separated the two germline ends. CDR1 SNHLY and CDR2 FYNNEI come from the germline V gene. CDR3 length: 15 residues. CDR3 nucleotide sequence: TGTGCCAGCAGTGAAGCGCTTCGCAAAACTACTGAAGCTTTCTTT. It is translated as CASSEALRKTTEAFF.

This clonotype was seen ten or more times. V is TRBV12-3 or TRBV12-4 and J is TRBJ1-6; D is unclear. V was pared by 6 bases and J by 6 bases, with 15 bases between. The CDR3 totals 15 residues. CDR3 residues: CASSRLGFSNSPLHF. The CDR3, as DNA: TGTGCCAGCAGCCGCTTGGGTTTCTCTAATTCACCCCTCCACTTT.

This clonotype occurred a few times. This chain connects TRBV2 to TRBJ2-1, with 11 nucleotides matching TRBD1. The CDR3 covers 17 residues. V was pared by 6 bases and J by 1 base, with 8 bases of the junction left unmatched. Germline V gene lookup returns CDR1 SNHLY and CDR2 FYNNEI. CDR3 bases: TGTGCCAGCAGGGGGACAGGGGGACCTGGGTCCTACAATGAGCAGTTCTTC. Protein: CASRGTGGPGSYNEQFF.

This clonotype has a handful of counts. The chain uses TRBV20-1 and TRBJ1-4; no firm D call. From germline, CDR1 is DFQATT and CDR2 SNEGSKA (reference sequence). V gave up 0 bases and J gave up 8 bases, with 10 bases separating them. The CDR3 is 13 amino acids. The CDR3: CSAREGNREKLFF. The CDR3 DNA is TGCAGTGCTAGAGAAGGGAATAGGGAAAAACTGTTTTTT.

This clonotype was seen repeatedly, ten times or more. The chain employs TRBV7-8 and TRBJ2-5; the match to TRBD1 covers 11 bases. The CDR3 totals 14 residues. CDR1 and CDR2 from the germline V gene are SGHVS and FQNEAQ. Unmatched junction bases numbered 4, after V lost 6 bases and J lost 4 bases. As DNA, the CDR3 is TGTGCCAGCAGGTTCGGGACAGGGGGAGAGACCCAGTACTTC. Its translation is CASRFGTGGETQYF.

A few counts support this clonotype. This sequence joins TRBV5-1 and TRBJ2-2, with D tentatively TRBD2 (5 bases). Per germline, CDR1 SGHRS and CDR2 YFSETQ. V lost 2 bases and J 3 bases, leaving 11 bases between the germline ends. This CDR3 has 15 amino acids. The CDR3 reads CASSLSFGDTGELFF. The CDR3 DNA is TGCGCCAGCAGCTTAAGTTTCGGGGACACCGGGGAGCTGTTTTTT.

This clonotype has at least ten counts. The V and J genes are TRBV10-3 and TRBJ2-5; 9 bases map to TRBD2. The CDR3 consists of 15 residues. J gave up 5 bases and V 3 bases, and 7 bases lay outside the gene matches. Germline V lookup: CDR1 ENHRY, CDR2 SYGVKD. The CDR3 loop reads CAISDSTSGGETQYF. The CDR3 DNA reads TGTGCCATCAGTGATAGTACGAGCGGGGGGGAGACCCAGTACTTC.

The rearrangement uses TRBV11-2 and TRBJ2-1; 12 bases fit TRBD1. The V gene end was trimmed by 4 bases and the J gene end by 3 bases; junction bases not matched to a gene: 13. CDR3 size: 19 residues. Germline CDR1 and CDR2: SGHAT and FQNNGV. In DNA form, the CDR3 reads TGTGCCAGCAGCTCTGCCCGGGACAGGGGGCCCGGACGCTACAATGAGCAGTTCTTC. It codes for CASSSARDRGPGRYNEQFF.

This clonotype was counted at least ten times. V usage is TRBV28 and J usage is TRBJ2-5; D call uncertain. This CDR3 contains 15 residues. Trimming pared 2 bases from V and 2 bases from J, leaving 12 bases between. Germline assignment: CDR1 MDHEN and CDR2 SYDVKM. The CDR3: CASSLIGAVQETQYF. CDR3 DNA sequence: TGTGCCAGCAGTTTAATTGGCGCAGTACAAGAGACCCAGTACTTC.

The chain links TRBV12-3 or TRBV12-4 to TRBJ2-5; a possible D gene is TRBD1 (7 bases). V was pared by 3 bases and J by 4 bases, with 12 bases between. The CDR3 contains 14 residues. CDR3 in DNA: TGTGCCAGCAGTTTTCTCCAGGGGGGAGAGACCCAGTACTTC. This codes for CASSFLQGGETQYF.

On this clonotype: A much bigger clone sits one base away, suggesting this may be a read error. The J gene is TRBJ1-4, the V gene TRBV6-2 or TRBV6-3; 9 bases map to TRBD1. The CDR3 sequence is 15 residues long. V was pared by 2 bases and J by 5 bases, with 3 bases of the junction left unmatched. CDR1 and CDR2 from the germline V gene are MNHEY and SVGEGT. CDR3 region: CASSYPGQGNEKLFF. The CDR3 DNA follows: TGTGCCAGCAGTTACCCGGGACAGGGAAATGAAAAACTGTTTTTT.

The chain carries TRBV6-2 or TRBV6-3 and TRBJ1-2, with D unresolved. The germline V gene has CDR1 MNHEY and CDR2 SVGEGT. There are 15 residues in the CDR3. Between the trimmed V and J ends, which lost 0 bases and 3 bases, there was a span of 11 bases. CDR3 sequence reads: CASSYSAGSYYGYTF. The CDR3 DNA reads as TGTGCCAGCAGTTACTCGGCGGGTTCGTACTATGGCTACACCTTC.

The chain has TRBV19 and TRBJ2-7; D is possibly TRBD1 or TRBD2 (5 bases each). From germline, CDR1 is LNHDA and CDR2 SQIVND (reference sequence). Deletions cut 1 base from V and 5 bases from J, with 15 bases between. CDR3 length: 15 residues. The CDR3 reads CASSIAGTDKDEQYF. The CDR3 DNA sequence: TGTGCCAGTAGTATAGCCGGGACCGATAAGGACGAGCAGTACTTC.

There are many counts of this clonotype. This rearrangement joins TRBV18 to TRBJ2-1, with TRBD1 matching 8 bases. The CDR3 extends over 14 amino acids. J was trimmed by 8 bases and V by 3 bases; bases with no gene match: 6. In germline, CDR1 is KGHSH, CDR2 LQKENI. The CDR3, as DNA: TGTGCCAGCTCACCCGGGACAGGTGCCGATGAGCAGTTCTTC. Its translation: CASSPGTGADEQFF.

This clonotype was picked up many times. The chain carries TRBV20-1 and TRBJ1-2, with TRBD1 matching over 9 bases. Looked up from germline, CDR1 is DFQATT and CDR2 is SNEGSKA (reference sequence). Unmatched junction bases numbered 6, after V lost 5 bases and J lost 8 bases. CDR3 length equals 12 residues. CDR3 loop: CSAGGQGGGYTF. In DNA, the CDR3 is TGCAGTGCTGGGGGACAGGGCGGCGGCTACACCTTC.

This chain joins TRBV7-9 and TRBJ2-7; weak D call: TRBD1 (6 bases). The germline V gene has CDR1 SEHNR and CDR2 FQNEAQ (reference sequence). The CDR3 runs 13 residues. Trimming removed 1 base at V and 4 bases at J, with 8 bases between. The CDR3 bases are TGTGCCAGCAGCTTAGGGGGGCTTTACGAGCAGTACTTC. This translates into CASSLGGLYEQYF.

At least ten counts were recorded for this clonotype. This CDR3 reads CASSDSGTSMEPQHF. In nucleotides, the CDR3 is TGCGCCAGCAGCGACTCCGGGACAAGCATGGAGCCCCAGCATTTT. V and J are TRBV5-1 and TRBJ1-5, with D perhaps TRBD1 (6 bases). Germline V gene sequence: CDR1 SGHRS, CDR2 YFSETQ. The CDR3 spans 15 residues. V was shortened by 4 bases and J by 8 bases, with 19 bases between the two germline ends.

This clonotype has ten or more counts. The chain has TRBV11-3 and TRBJ2-2; D tentatively fits TRBD1 or TRBD2 (5 bases each). CDR3 length: 16 amino acids. V was cut by 6 bases and J by 0 bases, with 14 bases left in between. Germline CDR1 is SGHNT and CDR2 is YENEEA. Written as DNA, the CDR3 is TGTGCCAGCAGTAAATGGTCGGGACCGAACACCGGGGAGCTGTTTTTT. Translated: CASSKWSGPNTGELFF.

The rearrangement links TRBV29-1 to TRBJ1-2; 7 bases are a match to TRBD1. In germline, CDR1 is SQVTM, CDR2 ANQGSEA. The CDR3 is made up of 10 amino acids. V lost 2 bases and J lost 13; bases outside the gene matches: 4. The CDR3 region is CSVEQGGITF. Written as DNA, the CDR3 is TGCAGCGTTGAACAGGGGGGTATCACCTTC.

This clonotype appeared many times. J is TRBJ1-6 and V is TRBV11-2; no clear D. Germline CDR1 is SGHAT and CDR2 is FQNNGV. The germline V and J ends were trimmed by 0 bases and 7 bases, with 13 bases remaining between them. The CDR3 runs 16 residues. The CDR3: CASSLEGFALNSPLHF. The CDR3 nucleotides read TGTGCCAGCAGCTTAGAGGGGTTTGCCCTCAATTCACCCCTCCACTTT.

This clonotype appeared many times. This chain connects TRBV20-1 to TRBJ2-7; D assignment may be TRBD1 or TRBD2 (6 bases each). Germline CDR1 is DFQATT and CDR2 is SNEGSKA (reference sequence). V lost 6 bases to trimming and J lost 2 bases, with 35 bases between them. The CDR3 is made up of 20 amino acids. The CDR3 nucleotides are TGCAGTGCGGTCCCAGGGGTGGGGACGGATCATAGCGGTGATCCCTACGAGCAGTACTTC. This encodes CSAVPGVGTDHSGDPYEQYF.

This clonotype was observed once. V and J are TRBV7-3 and TRBJ2-1; 11 bases match TRBD2. Germline V gene data show CDR1 as SGHTA and CDR2 as FQGTGA. This CDR3 is 19 amino acids long. V shed 2 bases, J shed 4 bases, and the junction held 13 bases outside the gene matches. The CDR3 region has the DNA TGTGCCAGCAGCTTACTAAGGACTAGCGGGTTTCGGGATTACAATGAGCAGTTCTTC. It specifies CASSLLRTSGFRDYNEQFF.

This clonotype has ten or more counts. The CDR3, as DNA: TGTGCCAGCAGTGACGGGACTAACCTTTCGTTATGGTATTTT. Protein sequence: CASSDGTNLSLWYF. This rearrangement joins TRBV2 to TRBJ2-3; 7 nucleotides align to TRBD2. Per the germline V gene, CDR1 is SNHLY and CDR2 is FYNNEI. The CDR3 has 14 amino acids. V gave up 3 bases and J gave up 14 bases; unmatched junction bases: 14.

The sample holds many counts of this clonotype. The chain joins TRBV2 to TRBJ1-5; D perhaps matches TRBD1 (5 bases). The germline V gene has CDR1 SNHLY and CDR2 FYNNEI. The V end lost 7 bases, the J end lost 1 base, and 20 bases lay between the germline ends. The CDR3 loop spans 17 amino acids. The DNA of the CDR3 is TGTGCCAGCAAGAGCTGGGGGGAAGGAGTAAGCAATCAGCCCCAGCATTTT. Its protein is CASKSWGEGVSNQPQHF.

This clonotype has more than one count but fewer than ten. The chain combines TRBV19 with TRBJ2-1, with D tentatively TRBD2 (6 bases). With 6 bases removed from V and 6 bases from J, the gap between germline ends came to 12 bases. In germline, CDR1 is LNHDA, CDR2 SQIVND (reference sequence). This CDR3 is built from 13 residues. In DNA form, the CDR3 reads TGTGCCAGTAGGGTAGACGGGAGCAATGAGCAGTTCTTC. Protein product: CASRVDGSNEQFF.